The 18 T cell receptor beta chains below were found in one sample sequenced in a study of CD8 T cells in ankylosing spondylitis. One entry per CDR3 protein results from TCRdb running MiXCR on the 5' RACE reads. Altogether more than 300,000 distinct CDR3 sequences are present, roughly 10% being singletons, with the ten largest covering more than 7%. Specimen: blood, either unsorted or a sorted T cell fraction (not recorded which). These receptors were taken from a female donor with ankylosing spondylitis or in good health (not recorded which).

A few counts support this clonotype. The rearrangement links TRBV20-1 to TRBJ2-2; TRBD1 or TRBD2 may be the D gene (5 bases each). Looked up from germline, CDR1 is DFQATT and CDR2 is SNEGSKA (reference sequence). Trimming stripped 0 bases from V and 6 bases from J, with 14 bases between. The CDR3 is made up of 15 amino acids. The DNA of the CDR3 is TGCAGTGCTAGAGATGGGTTTAGAGGGGCCGGGGAGCTGTTTTTT. This gives the protein CSARDGFRGAGELFF.

This clonotype came up a few times. The chain joins TRBV20-1 to TRBJ2-7; 8 nucleotides align to TRBD2. With V trimmed by 6 bases and J by 1 base, 11 bases remained unmatched. This CDR3 has 15 amino acids. Per germline, CDR1 DFQATT and CDR2 SNEGSKA (reference sequence). CDR3 region: CSASLPSGGSYEQYF. CDR3 DNA sequence: TGCAGTGCCTCATTACCCAGCGGGGGTTCCTACGAGCAGTACTTC.

The sample holds one count of this clonotype. The rearrangement joins TRBV7-6 to TRBJ2-2, with D perhaps matching TRBD1 or TRBD2 (5 bases each). Germline-derived CDR1 and CDR2 are SGHVS and FNYEAQ. Trimming stripped 1 base from V and 5 bases from J, with 23 bases between. The CDR3 contains 19 residues. CDR3 bases: TGTGCCAGCAGCTTAGGGGGCCCGTCAGTGCGAGGGAGAACCGGGGAGCTGTTTTTT. The encoded protein is CASSLGGPSVRGRTGELFF.

The table lists this clonotype with a few counts. The V gene is TRBV7-8, the J gene TRBJ2-5; 8 positions agree with TRBD1. The CDR3 extends over 15 amino acids. CDR1 SGHVS and CDR2 FQNEAQ come from the germline V gene. The ends lost 2 bases at V and 5 bases at J; junction bases unmatched: 7. CDR3 region: CASSLPDRAKETQYF. The CDR3, as DNA: TGTGCCAGCAGCTTACCGGACAGGGCCAAGGAGACCCAGTACTTC.

This clonotype was seen many times. This sequence joins TRBV12-3 or TRBV12-4 and TRBJ1-2; a possible D gene is TRBD1 (6 bases). The CDR3 is made up of 14 amino acids. Trimming stripped 0 bases from V and 3 bases from J, with 8 bases between. CDR3 in amino acids: CASSLAHRDYGYTF. For the CDR3, the DNA is TGTGCCAGCAGTTTAGCGCACAGGGACTATGGCTACACCTTC.

The J gene is TRBJ2-5, the V gene TRBV12-3 or TRBV12-4; D perhaps matches TRBD2 (7 bases). V lost 7 bases and J lost 5, with 14 bases in between. The CDR3 spans 13 residues. CDR3 region: CASTLGGDETQYF. DNA of the CDR3: TGTGCCAGCACCTTAGGGGGGGACGAGACCCAGTACTTC.

The V and J genes are TRBV25-1 and TRBJ2-5; D not certain. Germline V gives CDR1 MGHDK, CDR2 SYGVNS. The CDR3 has 13 amino acids. Trimming pared 0 bases from V and 1 base from J, leaving 3 bases between. CDR3 sequence reads: CASSEYGQETQYF. For the CDR3, the DNA is TGTGCCAGCAGTGAATATGGCCAAGAGACCCAGTACTTC.

This clonotype has a count of ten or more. The chain recombines TRBV12-3 or TRBV12-4 with TRBJ2-1; 8 bases are shared with TRBD2. The ends lost 7 bases at V and 3 bases at J; junction bases unmatched: 5. This CDR3 comprises 14 residues. The CDR3 region has the DNA TGTGCCAGCATTAAGGCGGGGGGCTACAATGAGCAGTTCTTC. Translating it yields CASIKAGGYNEQFF.

Ten or more counts support this clonotype. The V and J genes are TRBV20-1 and TRBJ1-1, with D maybe TRBD1 (6 bases). This CDR3 is built from 15 residues. The germline V gene encodes CDR1 DFQATT and CDR2 SNEGSKA (reference sequence). The V end lost 0 bases, the J end lost 3 bases, and 14 bases lay between the germline ends. The DNA of the CDR3 is TGCAGTGCTAGAGATAAAGGGACATGGTACACTGAAGCTTTCTTT. Translated, it gives CSARDKGTWYTEAFF.

This clonotype was seen more than once but under ten times. The chain joins TRBV7-2 to TRBJ2-7; a possible D gene is TRBD1 (5 bases). Germline loops: CDR1 SGHTA, CDR2 FQGNSA. The V end was cut by 1 base, the J end by 5 bases, with 12 bases between. The CDR3 consists of 14 residues. The CDR3 nucleotides are TGTGCCAGCAGCTTAGGTGGCAGCAGGGACGAGCAGTACTTC. Encoded protein: CASSLGGSRDEQYF.

The sample holds many counts of this clonotype. This chain uses TRBV29-1 with TRBJ2-5; perhaps D is TRBD1 or TRBD2 (5 bases each). V lost 7 bases and J 5 bases, leaving 14 bases between the germline ends. The germline gives CDR1 SQVTM, CDR2 ANQGSEA. This CDR3 contains 12 residues. CDR3 protein: CSDLPGAETQYF. The CDR3 DNA follows: TGCAGCGACCTCCCCGGGGCGGAGACCCAGTACTTC.

This clonotype was observed at least ten times. The chain has TRBV12-3 or TRBV12-4 and TRBJ1-5, with 7 bases identical to TRBD1. The CDR3 length is 15 residues. The V and J ends lost 1 base and 5 bases, in that order; junction bases with no gene match: 5. For the CDR3, the DNA is TGTGCCAGCAGTTTAGGTAAGGGGGCCTATCAGCCCCAGCATTTT. This sequence encodes CASSLGKGAYQPQHF.

This clonotype occurred a few times. V gene TRBV27 combines with J gene TRBJ2-6; D gene uncertain. The CDR3 has 14 amino acids. Germline V gene sequence: CDR1 MNHEY, CDR2 SMNVEV (reference sequence). The V and J ends lost 0 bases and 4 bases respectively, with 4 bases between them. The CDR3, as DNA: TGTGCCAGCAGTTTATCAACCGGGGCCAACGTCCTGACTTTC. Protein sequence: CASSLSTGANVLTF.

There are many counts of this clonotype. The chain employs TRBV28 and TRBJ1-5; D gene ambiguous. V was cut by 5 bases and J by 1 base, with 15 bases left in between. CDR3 size: 16 residues. Per germline, CDR1 MDHEN and CDR2 SYDVKM. In DNA, the CDR3 is TGTGCCAGCAGTACCTCTTTGGGCGCCAGCAATCAGCCCCAGCATTTT. This encodes CASSTSLGASNQPQHF.

This clonotype has at least ten counts. The chain recombines TRBV7-9 with TRBJ2-7; unclear D gene. V lost 5 bases and J 0 bases, leaving 14 bases between the germline ends. The CDR3 runs 15 residues. Germline CDR1 SEHNR, CDR2 FQNEAQ (reference sequence). CDR3 in amino acids: CASSEDGLSSYEQYF. The CDR3 DNA is TGTGCCAGCAGCGAGGACGGATTAAGCTCCTACGAGCAGTACTTC.

This clonotype was found many times. V and J are TRBV12-3 or TRBV12-4 and TRBJ1-2; D is uncertain. Trimming cost V 3 bases and J 1 base, with 6 bases left between them. This CDR3 is 13 amino acids long. The CDR3 DNA reads TGTGCCAGCAGTTTCGGACGTAACTATGGCTACACCTTC. Encoded protein: CASSFGRNYGYTF.

This clonotype was seen ten or more times. The chain uses TRBV4-2 and TRBJ1-2, with a possible D match to TRBD1 (6 bases). Germline CDR1 is LGHNA and CDR2 is YNFKEQ. V was shortened by 0 bases and J by 2 bases, with 10 bases between the two germline ends. The CDR3 sequence is 15 residues long. In nucleotides, the CDR3 is TGTGCCAGCAGCCAAGAAGCCAGGGGAAACTATGGCTACACCTTC. This translates into CASSQEARGNYGYTF.

This clonotype was seen only a few times. V usage is TRBV5-4 and J usage is TRBJ2-1; D not certain. V dropped 0 bases and J dropped 1 base, with 11 bases sitting between them. This CDR3 has 16 residues. The germline V gene encodes CDR1 SGHNT and CDR2 YYREEE (reference sequence). The CDR3 here is CASSLGAGVSYNEQFF. CDR3 bases: TGTGCCAGCAGCTTGGGAGCTGGGGTGTCCTACAATGAGCAGTTCTTC.